This TCR beta chain was profiled in a study of blood T cells in healthy people across ages. Study outcomes and limitations: The CMV status of each donor remained undetermined, and this could have confounded shifts in expanded clonotypes.

Each donor's blood draw was 8.5 to 10 milliliters of peripheral blood. The total RNA that was extracted per sample amounted to at least 5 micrograms. A second PCR, run for about 7 to 11 cycles, used a sample-barcoded 5' primer plus a J-beta primer mix. Each of the cDNA molecules was tagged by a template-switch adaptor with 12 random nucleotides. TCRdb re-called the 5' RACE reads through MiXCR, storing one row per CDR3 protein. The sample records more than 800,000 distinct CDR3 sequences, around 45% being singletons. This clonotype was found many times. What it binds is not known. Germline V gene data show CDR1 as MNHEY and CDR2 as SMNVEV (reference sequence). The CDR3 is made up of 12 amino acids. V shed 6 bases and J 14 bases; nucleotides not matched to a gene: 9.

The sample taken for sequencing was blood. The TCR comes from an older woman in good health. This chain connects TRBV27 to TRBJ2-1; 8 positions match TRBD1. CDR3 coding DNA: TGTGCCAGCAGATCCGACAGGGGAAGGGAGTTCTTC. It translates to CASRSDRGREFF.